This entry is about one T cell receptor (beta chain). The antigen remains unidentified. Assay used: immunoSEQ multiplex PCR; TCRdb lists only in-frame clones, some missing. The sample records about 400,000 clones, approximately 90% being singletons. The data originate from a study of cytomegalovirus exposure and HLA in healthy donors. Overall study context: The roughly 120 validation repertoires, a later analysis reported, used the same platform as the 666 first-cohort repertoires. Broader study findings: Cytomegalovirus-associated status was assigned to some 180 TCR beta chains. It was reported that the classifier diagnosed cytomegalovirus status with high specificity and sensitivity in both the original and validation cohorts.

V lost 5 bases to trimming and J lost 4 bases, with 17 bases between them. Germline-derived CDR1 and CDR2 are MNHNS and SASEGT. The CDR3 is made up of 15 amino acids. This chain joins TRBV6-1 and TRBJ1-1, with D tentatively TRBD1 (5 bases). This sequence was found in a woman aged 18-30 years in good health and CMV-seronegative. Specimen: PBMCs. The DNA of the CDR3 is TGTGCCAGCAGTTGGGAGGCCACAGGAAGCACTGAAGCTTTCTTT. The encoded protein is CASSWEATGSTEAFF.